This entry is about one T cell receptor (beta chain). This sample was taken from a study of cytomegalovirus exposure and HLA in healthy donors. The PCR was carried out with 60 Vbeta primers and 13 Jbeta primers. Only in-frame clones appear in the TCRdb table, and some are missing; sequencing was by immunoSEQ multiplex PCR. The sample includes roughly 170,000 clones, roughly 80% of them seen just once. CDR1 and CDR2 (germline): SGHTA, FQGNSA. The junction had 1 base not matched to a gene; V was cut back by 0 bases and J by 1 base. CDR3 length: 16 amino acids. This rearrangement joins TRBV7-2 to TRBJ2-1, with 9 nucleotides matching TRBD1. Sequences were obtained from PBMCs. The clonotype comes from a young woman in good health and CMV-seronegative. CDR3 DNA: TGTGCCAGCAGCTTAGCGACAGGGGGTTCCTACAATGAGCAGTTCTTC. Protein sequence: CASSLATGGSYNEQFF.